One sample yielded the 28 T cell receptor beta chains listed below, sequenced in a study of blood T cell repertoires in COVID-19. TCRdb's copy holds only in-frame clones and misses some; the assay was immunoSEQ multiplex PCR. The sample carries 200,000 to 250,000 clones, 86% recorded once. The sample was peripheral blood. The source of these receptors is a man aged 55 to 70 with acute or convalescent COVID-19.

This chain joins TRBV9 and TRBJ2-2; 12 bases agree with TRBD2. V shed 1 base and J 7 bases; nucleotides not matched to a gene: 5. This CDR3 has 16 amino acids. Germline loops: CDR1 SGDLS, CDR2 YYNGEE. CDR3 sequence reads: CASSVWASGRGGELFF. CDR3 nucleotides: TGTGCCAGCAGCGTATGGGCTAGCGGGAGGGGCGGGGAGCTGTTTTTT.

This clone was recorded a few times. This chain joins TRBV9 and TRBJ1-6; D perhaps matches TRBD1 (6 bases). V gave up 3 bases and J gave up 0 bases, with 13 bases separating them. This CDR3 region has 17 residues. Germline V gene data show CDR1 as SGDLS and CDR2 as YYNGEE. CDR3 bases: TGTGCCAGCAGCGCCTATGACAGGCCCTCCTATAATTCACCCCTCCACTTT. Its protein is CASSAYDRPSYNSPLHF.

The chain has TRBV9 and TRBJ2-1; 9 bases align to TRBD2. Trimming removed 0 bases from V and 8 bases from J; junction bases left unmatched: 6. Germline lookup yields CDR1 SGDLS and CDR2 YYNGEE. The CDR3 totals 15 residues. The CDR3 region is CASSVVAGGFHEQFF. The CDR3 DNA is TGTGCCAGCAGCGTAGTTGCGGGAGGGTTCCATGAGCAGTTCTTC.

The chain links TRBV7-8 to TRBJ2-7; D gene uncertain. The V end lost 5 bases, the J end lost 0 bases, and 11 bases lay between the germline ends. The CDR3 loop spans 14 amino acids. CDR1 is SGHVS, CDR2 FQNEAQ, per germline. Here the CDR3 reads CASSPIPSSYEQYF. CDR3 nucleotides: TGTGCCAGCAGCCCTATCCCTAGCTCCTACGAGCAGTACTTC.

The rearrangement uses TRBV10-3 and TRBJ2-3, with 7 bases that match TRBD2. V shed 0 bases and J 3 bases; nucleotides not matched to a gene: 6. Per germline, CDR1 ENHRY and CDR2 SYGVKD. This CDR3 has 16 residues. This chain's CDR3 is CAISESVGGTTDTQYF. In DNA, the CDR3 is TGTGCCATCAGTGAGTCAGTGGGAGGGACGACAGATACGCAGTATTTT.

The gene calls are TRBV18 and TRBJ1-2, with TRBD1 matching 8 bases. Germline CDR1 and CDR2: KGHSH and LQKENI. Trimming cost V 3 bases and J 7 bases; bases outside gene matches: 4. The CDR3 has 13 residues. DNA of the CDR3: TGTGCCAGCTCACCGGACAGGGAGAGTGGCTACACCTTC. Translating gives CASSPDRESGYTF.

The chain links TRBV19 to TRBJ2-4, with D possibly matching TRBD2 (5 bases). The germline V and J ends were trimmed by 3 bases and 6 bases, with 12 bases remaining between them. The length of the CDR3 is 14 residues. Germline V gene sequence: CDR1 LNHDA, CDR2 SQIVND (reference sequence). This CDR3 reads CASSIQGRANIQYF. The CDR3 DNA is TGTGCCAGTAGTATCCAAGGGAGAGCAAACATTCAGTACTTC.

The gene calls are TRBV7-8 and TRBJ2-3; TRBD2 matches 8 bases. This CDR3 is built from 17 residues. Trimming took 2 bases from V and 0 from J; bases not matched to a gene: 7. Germline lookup yields CDR1 SGHVS and CDR2 FQNEAQ. CDR3 protein: CASSLPGGPSSTDTQYF. CDR3 nucleotides: TGTGCCAGCAGCTTACCGGGAGGGCCCTCTAGCACAGATACGCAGTATTTT.

For this clone: The same CDR3 arises from other DNA sequences in this sample as well. The chain links TRBV28 to TRBJ1-5; D gene unclear. Trimming stripped 4 bases from V and 2 bases from J, with 18 bases between. Germline CDR1 reads MDHEN; CDR2 reads SYDVKM. This CDR3 contains 17 residues. CDR3 DNA sequence: TGTGCCAGCAGTTCTCCCTTAGATAGAAGAGGCAATCAGCCCCAGCATTTT. As protein: CASSSPLDRRGNQPQHF. Using reference TRBV28 and TRBJ1-5 for the parts outside the CDR3, the full variable domain is DVKVTQSSRYLVKRTGEKVFLECVQDMDHENMFWYRQDPGLGLRLIYFSYDVKMKEKGDIPEGYSVSREKKERFSLILESASTNQTSMYLCASSSPLDRRGNQPQHFGDGTRLSIL.

This clone showed up just a few times. The chain has TRBV9 and TRBJ1-4; D might be TRBD1 (5 bases). Trimming removed 4 bases at V and 0 bases at J, with 13 bases between. Germline CDR1 is SGDLS and CDR2 is YYNGEE. This CDR3 region has 16 residues. The CDR3 DNA reads as TGTGCCAGCAGCTATTCCGACAGACCAACTAATGAAAAACTGTTTTTT. Protein: CASSYSDRPTNEKLFF.

The gene calls are TRBV4-1 and TRBJ2-1, with 13 bases that match TRBD2. The V gene's germline CDR1 is MGHRA and CDR2 YSYEKL. CDR3 size: 16 residues. Losses at the gene ends were 1 base for V and 7 bases for J; bases not matched to a gene: 4. CDR3 in amino acids: CASSQVLAGGRNEQFF. CDR3 coding DNA: TGCGCCAGCAGCCAAGTACTAGCGGGAGGGAGGAATGAGCAGTTCTTC.

A few counts support this clone. The chain has TRBV3-1 (or the pseudogene TRBV3-2) and TRBJ1-5; D ambiguous. CDR1 and CDR2 from the germline V gene are LGHDT and YNNKEL (reference sequence). V lost 4 bases, J lost 5 bases, and 9 bases lay in between. The CDR3 covers 13 residues. The CDR3 protein is CASSRDSYQPQHF. In nucleotides, the CDR3 is TGTGCCAGCAGCCGAGACTCGTATCAGCCCCAGCATTTT.

The rearrangement uses TRBV2 and TRBJ1-2, with D possibly matching TRBD1 (6 bases). Germline assignment: CDR1 SNHLY and CDR2 FYNNEI. Trimming removed 4 bases from V and 2 bases from J, with 8 bases in between. This CDR3 region has 13 residues. The chain's CDR3 is CASSGQANYGYTF. Written as DNA, the CDR3 is TGTGCCAGCAGTGGACAGGCAAACTATGGCTACACCTTC.

The rearrangement uses TRBV19 and TRBJ1-5; tentatively, D is TRBD1 (5 bases). The CDR3 is 14 residues long. With 6 bases removed from V and 0 bases from J, the gap between germline ends came to 9 bases. Germline lookup yields CDR1 LNHDA and CDR2 SQIVND (reference sequence). The CDR3 DNA sequence: TGTGCCAGTAGGGAAGGGGTTAGCAATCAGCCCCAGCATTTT. Translation gives CASREGVSNQPQHF.

This chain uses TRBV5-1 with TRBJ1-2, with 7 positions matching TRBD1. V lost 0 bases to trimming and J lost 6 bases; unmatched junction nucleotides: 2. Per germline, CDR1 SGHRS and CDR2 YFSETQ. The CDR3 sequence is 13 residues long. The CDR3 sequence: CASSLETGNGYTF. The CDR3 coding sequence is TGCGCCAGCAGCTTGGAGACAGGGAATGGCTACACCTTC.

This clone was counted once. The chain is built from TRBV5-1 and TRBJ2-2; D remains unclear. The CDR3 loop spans 15 amino acids. Trimming took 2 bases from V and 0 from J, leaving 8 bases between them. Germline V gives CDR1 SGHRS, CDR2 YFSETQ. The CDR3 loop reads CASSFRSPNTGELFF. The CDR3, as DNA: TGCGCCAGCAGCTTCCGTAGTCCGAACACCGGGGAGCTGTTTTTT.

This chain links TRBV7-3 with TRBJ2-1, with 14 bases that match TRBD2. The ends lost 1 base at V and 5 bases at J; junction bases unmatched: 13. CDR3 size: 20 residues. Germline V lookup: CDR1 SGHTA, CDR2 FQGTGA. The CDR3 sequence is CASSLNGLAGGRGVDNEQFF. The CDR3 nucleotides read TGTGCCAGCAGCTTAAACGGACTAGCGGGAGGAAGAGGGGTGGACAATGAGCAGTTCTTC.

The rearrangement joins TRBV18 to TRBJ2-7, with D maybe TRBD1 (6 bases). This CDR3 is 13 amino acids long. Germline V gives CDR1 KGHSH, CDR2 LQKENI. V was shortened by 2 bases and J by 5 bases, with 10 bases between the two germline ends. CDR3 DNA sequence: TGTGCCAGCTCACCAGAAGGGGGAAACGAGCAGTACTTC. Its protein is CASSPEGGNEQYF. The full variable domain, in which reference TRBV18 and TRBJ2-7 provide the parts outside the CDR3, is NAGVMQNPRHLVRRRGQEARLRCSPMKGHSHVYWYRQLPEEGLKFMVYLQKENIIDESGMPKERFSAEFPKEGPSILRIQQVVRGDSAAYFCASSPEGGNEQYFGPGTRLTVT.

The chain carries TRBV19 and TRBJ2-1, with 7 nucleotides matching TRBD1. The CDR3 is 14 residues long. Germline V lookup: CDR1 LNHDA, CDR2 SQIVND (reference sequence). Trimming removed 4 bases from V and 6 bases from J; junction bases left unmatched: 6. CDR3: CASSTSGGFNEQFF. Written as DNA, the CDR3 is TGTGCCAGTAGTACCTCAGGGGGTTTCAATGAGCAGTTCTTC.

This clone was seen a few times. V and J are TRBV7-2 and TRBJ1-2, with D maybe TRBD1 (5 bases). Germline lookup yields CDR1 SGHTA and CDR2 FQGNSA. The germline V and J ends were trimmed by 5 bases and 2 bases, with 15 bases remaining between them. The CDR3 is made up of 15 amino acids. The CDR3 coding sequence is TGTGCCAGCAGCCCTCGGGGGGGAGGAAACTATGGCTACACCTTC. This encodes CASSPRGGGNYGYTF. Together with reference TRBV7-2 and TRBJ1-2, the CDR3 gives the full variable domain: GAGVSQSPSNKVTEKGKDVELRCDPISGHTALYWYRQSLGQGLEFLIYFQGNSAPDKSGLPSDRFSAERTGGSVSTLTIQRTQQEDSAVYLCASSPRGGGNYGYTFGSGTRLTVV.

The gene calls are TRBV11-1 and TRBJ2-1, with 12 bases aligning to TRBD2. With V trimmed by 5 bases and J by 8 bases, 10 bases remained unmatched. From germline, CDR1 is SGHAT and CDR2 FQDESV (reference sequence). The CDR3 is 16 residues long. The CDR3 nucleotides are TGTGCCAGCAGCATACTCGGGACTAGCGGGCTCGATGAGCAGTTCTTC. Translated: CASSILGTSGLDEQFF.

V and J are TRBV18 and TRBJ2-7; 14 bases align to TRBD2. From germline, CDR1 is KGHSH and CDR2 LQKENI. The CDR3 totals 16 residues. J gave up 5 bases and V 7 bases, and 10 bases lay outside the gene matches. The CDR3 reads CASLTGTSGRNDEQYF. The CDR3 nucleotides are TGTGCCAGCTTAACCGGGACTAGCGGGAGAAATGACGAGCAGTACTTC.

J is TRBJ1-5 and V is TRBV7-3; TRBD1 aligns across 8 bases. This CDR3 comprises 14 residues. With 5 bases clipped from V and 6 bases from J, the junction kept 6 bases outside the gene matches. Germline V gives CDR1 SGHTA, CDR2 FQGTGA. CDR3 loop: CASSLTGGAQPQHF. For the CDR3, the DNA is TGTGCCAGCAGCCTTACAGGGGGTGCTCAGCCCCAGCATTTT.

The chain is built from TRBV27 and TRBJ2-7, with 10 bases matching TRBD1. The V segment lost 6 bases and the J segment 3 bases; nucleotides outside the gene matches: 17. The CDR3 length is 18 residues. The germline CDR1 and CDR2 sequences are MNHEY and SMNVEV (reference sequence). The CDR3 nucleotides are TGTGCCAGCAGCCACGGGACAGGGGCCGTTATACCCAACTACGAGCAGTACTTC. Its protein is CASSHGTGAVIPNYEQYF.

This clone has a handful of counts. The chain links TRBV11-3 to TRBJ1-1; weak D call: TRBD1 (5 bases). CDR3 length: 13 amino acids. Germline CDR1 SGHNT, CDR2 YENEEA. Trimming removed 5 bases from V and 1 base from J, with 8 bases in between. The CDR3, as DNA: TGTGCCAGCAGCGGCGGGGGGAACACTGAAGCTTTCTTT. It encodes CASSGGGNTEAFF.

For the CDR3, the DNA is TGTGCCAGCAGCAGGCAGGGGGCAGACACCGGGGAGCTGTTTTTT. Its protein product is CASSRQGADTGELFF. The V and J genes are TRBV7-9 and TRBJ2-2; TRBD1 agrees at 8 bases. The CDR3 extends over 15 amino acids. V lost 5 bases, J lost 3 bases, and 5 bases stayed unmatched. Germline assignment: CDR1 SEHNR and CDR2 FQNEAQ (reference sequence).

The table lists this clone with a few counts. The J gene is TRBJ2-1, the V gene TRBV19; D is perhaps TRBD2 (5 bases). V lost 6 bases, J lost 6 bases, and 15 bases lay in between. Germline V gene data show CDR1 as LNHDA and CDR2 as SQIVND (reference sequence). The length of the CDR3 is 14 residues. The CDR3 region has the DNA TGTGCCAGTAGGGGAGCGAGCGTGTCCAATGAGCAGTTCTTC. Protein product: CASRGASVSNEQFF.

The chain has TRBV29-1 and TRBJ2-1; D gene ambiguous. Trimming stripped 4 bases from V and 0 bases from J, with 7 bases between. The CDR3 is made up of 13 amino acids. The V gene's germline CDR1 is SQVTM and CDR2 ANQGSEA. CDR3 bases: TGCAGCGTTGGTCGCGACTCCTACAATGAGCAGTTCTTC. Protein: CSVGRDSYNEQFF.